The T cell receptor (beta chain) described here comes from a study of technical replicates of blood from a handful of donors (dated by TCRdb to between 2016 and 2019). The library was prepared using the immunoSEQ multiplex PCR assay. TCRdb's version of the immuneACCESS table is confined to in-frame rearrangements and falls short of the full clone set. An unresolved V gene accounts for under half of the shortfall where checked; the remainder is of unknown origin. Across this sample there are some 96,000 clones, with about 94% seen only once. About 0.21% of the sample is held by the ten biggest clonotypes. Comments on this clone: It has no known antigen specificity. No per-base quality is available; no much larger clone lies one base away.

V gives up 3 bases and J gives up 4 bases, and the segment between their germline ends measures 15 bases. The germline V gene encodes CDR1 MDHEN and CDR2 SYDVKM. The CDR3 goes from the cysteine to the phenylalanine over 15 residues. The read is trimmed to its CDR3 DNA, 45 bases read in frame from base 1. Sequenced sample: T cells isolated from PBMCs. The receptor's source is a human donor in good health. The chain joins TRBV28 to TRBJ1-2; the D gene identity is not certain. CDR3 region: CASSFGGRIFYGYTF. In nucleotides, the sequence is TGTGCCAGCAGTTTTGGTGGCAGGATCTTCTATGGCTACACCTTC.